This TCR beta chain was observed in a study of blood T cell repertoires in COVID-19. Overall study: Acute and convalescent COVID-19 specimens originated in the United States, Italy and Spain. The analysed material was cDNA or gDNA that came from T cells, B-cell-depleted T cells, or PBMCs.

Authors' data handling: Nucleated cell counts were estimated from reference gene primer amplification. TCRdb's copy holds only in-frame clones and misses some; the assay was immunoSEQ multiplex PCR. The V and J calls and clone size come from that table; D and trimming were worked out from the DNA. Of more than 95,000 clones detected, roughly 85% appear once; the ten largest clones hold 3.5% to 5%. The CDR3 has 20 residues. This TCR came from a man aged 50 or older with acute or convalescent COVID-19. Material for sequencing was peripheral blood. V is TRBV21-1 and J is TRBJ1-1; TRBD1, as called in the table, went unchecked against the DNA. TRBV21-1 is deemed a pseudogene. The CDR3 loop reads CASSNPDPQDREELNTEAFF. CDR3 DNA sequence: TGTGCCAGCAGCAACCCAGACCCTCAGGACAGGGAGGAATTGAACACTGAAGCTTTCTTT.